These 10 T cell receptor beta chains came from one sample sequenced in a study of T cells in Graves' hyperthyroidism and ophthalmopathy. Researchers amplified the TCR beta CDR3 regions from RNA transcripts. An initial round of RT-PCR targeting the TCR CDR3 relied on the HTBI primer set. TCRdb reanalysed the multiplex PCR reads using MiXCR and keeps one entry per CDR3 protein. In the table there are roughly 660,000 distinct CDR3 sequences, 15% to 20% of which are singletons. Material: blood. These receptors originate from a man aged 45-65 years with Graves' hyperthyroidism.

This clonotype was recorded a few times. The rearrangement uses TRBV7-2 and TRBJ2-1; 11 bases are shared with TRBD2. From germline, CDR1 is SGHTA and CDR2 FQGNSA. J gave up 9 bases and V 5 bases, and 12 bases lay outside the gene matches. This CDR3 has 16 amino acids. The CDR3 here is CASSTYTSGSAGEQFF. CDR3 nucleotide sequence: TGTGCCAGCAGCACCTATACTAGCGGGAGTGCGGGTGAGCAGTTCTTC.

The chain joins TRBV11-3 to TRBJ1-1; the match to TRBD1 covers 8 bases. J lost 7 bases, V lost 1 base, and 5 bases had no gene match. This CDR3 contains 14 residues. Germline V gives CDR1 SGHNT, CDR2 YENEEA. The CDR3, as DNA: TGTGCCAGCAGCTTAGGGGGACAGGTAATTGAAGCTTTCTTT. It codes for CASSLGGQVIEAFF. The whole variable domain, remainder taken from reference TRBV11-3 and TRBJ1-1, is EAGVVQSPRYKIIEKKQPVAFWCNPISGHNTLYWYLQNLGQGPELLIRYENEEAVDDSQLPKDRFSAERLKGVDSTLKIQPAELGDSAVYLCASSLGGQVIEAFFGQGTRLTVV.

This chain links TRBV5-1 with TRBJ2-2; TRBD2 aligns across 9 bases. This CDR3 spans 16 amino acids. Unmatched junction bases numbered 13, after V lost 7 bases and J lost 6 bases. CDR1 is SGHRS and CDR2 is YFSETQ in the germline V gene. The CDR3: CASGPVIAGDAGELFF. The CDR3 bases are TGCGCCAGCGGGCCGGTGATAGCGGGAGATGCCGGGGAGCTGTTTTTT.

This clonotype was seen ten or more times. This chain links TRBV6-2 or TRBV6-3 with TRBJ2-7; TRBD1 might be the D (5 bases). Germline V gene data show CDR1 as MNHEY and CDR2 as SVGEGT. This CDR3 has 17 amino acids. The germline V and J ends were trimmed by 5 bases and 3 bases, with 23 bases remaining between them. The CDR3 spells CASSPGATQKAIYEQYF. CDR3 coding DNA: TGTGCCAGCAGTCCTGGGGCGACGCAGAAGGCTATCTACGAGCAGTACTTC.

This clonotype was seen a few times. This chain links TRBV9 with TRBJ2-2; tentatively, D is TRBD2 (5 bases). The CDR3 is 18 amino acids. The V end was cut by 4 bases, the J end by 5 bases, with 24 bases between. Germline V CDR1 and CDR2: SGDLS, YYNGEE. The CDR3: CASSPRGPTGTITGELFF. The DNA of the CDR3 is TGTGCCAGCAGCCCCCGAGGGCCCACCGGAACCATAACCGGGGAGCTGTTTTTT.

The rearrangement links TRBV2 to TRBJ1-4; D is ambiguous. The CDR3 covers 15 residues. Trimming took off 6 bases at V and 1 base at J, with 12 bases between the two ends. CDR1 is SNHLY, CDR2 FYNNEI, per germline. Written as DNA, the CDR3 is TGTGCCAGCAGGTTCGGGCGGCGAACTAATGAAAAACTGTTTTTT. Encoded protein: CASRFGRRTNEKLFF.

This clonotype has a single count. The rearrangement links TRBV28 to TRBJ1-2, with 7 bases lining up with TRBD1. This CDR3 is 15 amino acids long. Germline values: CDR1 MDHEN, CDR2 SYDVKM. The J segment lost 2 bases and the V segment lost 5 bases, leaving 8 bases of the junction unmatched. The chain's CDR3 is CASSRPTGLNYGYTF. The CDR3 nucleotides are TGTGCCAGCAGTCGCCCGACAGGGCTCAACTATGGCTACACCTTC.

In regard to this clonotype: This may be a read error: a much more frequent sequence differs by one nucleotide. This chain joins TRBV7-3 and TRBJ2-1, with TRBD1 identical over 7 bases. CDR1 is SGHTA, CDR2 FQGTGA, per germline. CDR3 size: 16 residues. The CDR3 DNA follows: TGTGTCAGCAGCCCCCGCAGGGGGTTATCCTACAATAAGCAGTTCTTC. Amino acid sequence: CVSSPRRGLSYNKQFF. The full variable domain, rest sourced from reference TRBV7-3 and TRBJ2-1, is GAGVSQTPSNKVTEKGKYVELRCDPISGHTALYWYRQSLGQGPEFLIYFQGTGAADDSGLPNDRFFAVRPEGSVSTLKIQRTERGDSAVYLCVSSPRRGLSYNKQFFGPGTRLTVL.

This clonotype was counted many times. The chain joins TRBV7-2 to TRBJ2-5; 8 nucleotides match TRBD1. There are 15 residues in the CDR3. V lost 7 bases, J lost 2 bases, and 9 bases stayed unmatched. Germline assignment: CDR1 SGHTA and CDR2 FQGNSA. The CDR3 region has the DNA TGTGCCAGCACCCGACGACAGGGGAGACAAGAGACCCAGTACTTC. This translates into CASTRRQGRQETQYF.

This clonotype was counted between two and nine times. The V call is TRBV20-1, the J call TRBJ1-6; 10 positions match TRBD1. The CDR3 totals 17 residues. Per the germline V gene, CDR1 is DFQATT and CDR2 is SNEGSKA (reference sequence). J was trimmed by 7 bases and V by 2 bases; bases with no gene match: 11. CDR3 sequence (DNA): TGCAGTGCTAGAAGGGCTGGGACAGGGGTTGAGAATTCACCCCTCCACTTT. Protein sequence: CSARRAGTGVENSPLHF.